A single sample gave rise to the 7 T cell receptor beta chains below, sequenced in a study of T cells in Graves' hyperthyroidism and ophthalmopathy. What was amplified from RNA transcripts were TCR beta CDR3 regions. In the first-round RT-PCR of the TCR CDR3, the HTBI primer set was used. TCRdb processed the multiplex PCR reads anew with MiXCR; each CDR3 protein has one entry. The data show some 560,000 distinct CDR3 sequences, around 14% seen once. The sample taken for sequencing was blood. The receptors here all came from a young woman with Graves' hyperthyroidism.

V gene TRBV6-2 or TRBV6-3 combines with J gene TRBJ2-1, with TRBD2 identical over 7 bases. The CDR3 has 14 amino acids. V shed 7 bases and J 8 bases; nucleotides not matched to a gene: 11. CDR1 and CDR2 (germline): MNHEY, SVGEGT. CDR3 sequence: CASMVTSIGDEQFF. CDR3 nucleotides: TGTGCCAGCATGGTGACTAGCATCGGAGATGAGCAGTTCTTC.

The rearrangement joins TRBV4-2 to TRBJ2-1; D ambiguous. V was shortened by 1 base and J by 4 bases, with 11 bases between the two germline ends. The length of the CDR3 is 15 residues. CDR1 and CDR2 (germline): LGHNA, YNFKEQ. The CDR3 DNA reads TGTGCCAGCAGCCAAGGGTTAAAGGGTTACAATGAGCAGTTCTTC. This codes for CASSQGLKGYNEQFF.

This clonotype was counted at least ten times. The chain joins TRBV4-1 to TRBJ1-1; D unresolved. The CDR3 totals 13 residues. V lost 4 bases, J lost 2 bases, and 8 bases lay in between. Germline CDR1 and CDR2: MGHRA and YSYEKL. CDR3 in DNA: TGCGCCAGCAGCCGAACCGACAACACTGAAGCTTTCTTT. Amino acids: CASSRTDNTEAFF.

The J gene is TRBJ2-1, the V gene TRBV5-5, with 9 positions matching TRBD2. V dropped 4 bases and J dropped 4; count of bases not matched to a gene: 21. From germline, CDR1 is SGHKS and CDR2 YYEKEE (reference sequence). The CDR3 is 20 amino acids. The CDR3: CASSQSLAVAGDQEYNEQFF. In DNA, the CDR3 is TGTGCCAGCAGCCAATCCCTGGCGGTAGCGGGAGATCAGGAGTACAATGAGCAGTTCTTC.

This clonotype has at least ten counts. The chain uses TRBV7-9 and TRBJ2-1; D uncertain. With 0 bases removed from V and 8 bases from J, the gap between germline ends came to 5 bases. Germline values: CDR1 SEHNR, CDR2 FQNEAQ (reference sequence). The CDR3 has 12 amino acids. The CDR3 region has the DNA TGTGCCAGCAGCTTAGCGTCACATGAGCAGTTCTTC. It yields the protein CASSLASHEQFF. The full variable domain, with the rest looked up from reference TRBV7-9 and TRBJ2-1, is DTGVSQNPRHKITKRGQNVTFRCDPISEHNRLYWYRQTLGQGPEFLTYFQNEAQLEKSRLLSDRFSAERPKGSFSTLEIQRTEQGDSAMYLCASSLASHEQFFGPGTRLTVL.

There are many counts of this clonotype. The rearrangement joins TRBV7-2 to TRBJ1-2; 11 bases are a match to TRBD1. V lost 0 bases, J lost 7 bases, and 4 bases stayed unmatched. Per germline, CDR1 SGHTA and CDR2 FQGNSA. There are 15 residues in the CDR3. CDR3 in DNA: TGTGCCAGCAGCTTAGCGGGGGGGACAGGGGGTGGCTACACCTTC. Its translation is CASSLAGGTGGGYTF.

Ten or more counts support this clonotype. This chain joins TRBV20-1 and TRBJ2-1; 10 bases align to TRBD2. Per germline, CDR1 DFQATT and CDR2 SNEGSKA (reference sequence). V dropped 5 bases and J dropped 3; count of bases not matched to a gene: 4. This CDR3 spans 14 amino acids. The CDR3 sequence is CSAAGTSVYNEQFF. The DNA for the CDR3 is TGCAGTGCTGCCGGGACTAGCGTCTACAATGAGCAGTTCTTC.